Listed below are T cell receptor beta chains from one sample, sequenced in a study of blood T cell repertoires in COVID-19. Here immunoSEQ multiplex PCR was the method, and the copy in TCRdb shows in-frame clones only, minus some. The sample has 160,000 or so clones, less than 85% seen once. The specimen sequenced was PBMCs or T cells enriched from blood (not recorded which). These receptors all stem from a man in his 60s who had recovered from COVID-19. Each CDR3 is given with its conserved first and last residue. The D gene is left open where the match is weak. Clone size, where shown, is once, few, many, or a class for clones that have expanded.

v_gene	abundance	j_gene	d_gene	CDR3aa	CDR3nt
TRBV5-4	NA	TRBJ1-6	NA	CASSQDMANSPLHF	TGTGCCAGCAGTCAGGACATGGCGAATTCACCCCTCCACTTT
TRBV28	NA	TRBJ1-2	TRBD1	CASSLRRGTSGYTF	TGTGCCAGCAGTCTACGCAGGGGGACGAGCGGCTACACCTTC
TRBV7-7	few	TRBJ2-2	NA	CASSLSEGLTGELFF	TGTGCCAGCAGCTTATCGGAGGGTCTTACCGGGGAGCTGTTTTTT
TRBV14	NA	TRBJ2-7	TRBD1	CASSQQTGAPKDEQYF	TGTGCCAGCAGCCAGCAGACAGGGGCACCAAAGGACGAGCAGTACTTC
TRBV30	once	TRBJ1-5	TRBD1	CAWRTQGATNQPQHF	TGTGCCTGGCGGACCCAGGGGGCGACGAATCAGCCCCAGCATTTT
TRBV24-1	NA	TRBJ2-7	TRBD1	CATSDSDRENEQYF	TGTGCCACCAGTGACTCGGACAGGGAGAACGAGCAGTACTTC
TRBV24-1	once	TRBJ2-2	NA	CATSVSLGGTGELFF	TGTGCCACCAGTGTGAGCCTAGGAGGCACCGGGGAGCTGTTTTTT
TRBV3-1/TRBV3-2	NA	TRBJ2-2	NA	CASSLGLANTGELFF	TGTGCCAGCAGCCTTGGACTGGCGAACACCGGGGAGCTGTTTTTT
TRBV27	NA	TRBJ2-5	NA	CASSLTAIGTQYF	TGTGCCAGCAGTTTGACTGCGATAGGGACCCAGTACTTC
TRBV7-9	once	TRBJ2-5	TRBD2	CASSLGGRGRRETQYF	TGTGCCAGCAGCTTAGGAGGGAGGGGTCGTCGGGAGACCCAGTACTTC
TRBV7-3	NA	TRBJ1-1	TRBD1	CASSRTGDRTEAFF	TGTGCCAGCAGCCGAACAGGGGACCGCACTGAAGCTTTCTTT
TRBV7-3	NA	TRBJ2-1	TRBD2	CASSSPRRTSGGSYNEQFF	TGTGCCAGCAGCTCCCCCCGAAGGACTAGCGGAGGCTCCTACAATGAGCAGTTCTTC
TRBV19	few	TRBJ2-2	NA	CASSPKMRSTGELFF	TGTGCCAGTAGCCCCAAAATGAGGAGCACCGGGGAGCTGTTTTTT
TRBV9	NA	TRBJ1-6	NA	CASSVGQYDSPLHF	TGTGCCAGCAGCGTAGGTCAGTACGATTCACCCCTCCACTTT
TRBV5-1	NA	TRBJ1-5	TRBD1	CASSLEGQGTQPQHF	TGCGCCAGCAGCTTGGAGGGACAGGGTACGCAGCCCCAGCATTTT
TRBV25-1	once	TRBJ1-1	NA	CASVGGLGWDEAFF	TGTGCCAGCGTCGGAGGATTGGGTTGGGATGAAGCTTTCTTT
TRBV27	NA	TRBJ2-7	NA	CASSFRSAGLSYEQYF	TGTGCCAGCAGTTTCCGAAGCGCGGGGCTGTCCTACGAGCAGTACTTC
TRBV7-9	NA	TRBJ1-3	NA	CASRSQGDSGNTIYF	TGTGCCAGCAGAAGTCAGGGCGACTCTGGAAACACCATATATTTT
TRBV10-2	NA	TRBJ2-7	NA	CASSGQGIYEQYF	TGCGCCAGCAGTGGGCAGGGGATCTACGAGCAGTACTTC
TRBV20-1	NA	TRBJ1-5	NA	CSASRGKGQPQHF	TGCAGTGCTAGTCGGGGGAAGGGGCAGCCCCAGCATTTT
TRBV5-1	NA	TRBJ2-1	TRBD2	CASSHGGLAVPSSYNEQFF	TGCGCCAGCAGCCACGGGGGACTAGCGGTTCCGAGCTCCTACAATGAGCAGTTCTTC
TRBV15	NA	TRBJ2-1	NA	CATSRDGPGYNEQFF	TGTGCCACCAGCAGAGATGGGCCAGGGTATAATGAGCAGTTCTTC
TRBV5-1	NA	TRBJ2-2	TRBD1	CASSGTGGSRTGELFF	TGCGCCAGCAGCGGGACAGGGGGGTCAAGGACCGGGGAGCTGTTTTTT
TRBV5-4	NA	TRBJ1-1	TRBD1	CASSRAGGLLEAFF	TGTGCCAGCAGCCGTGCAGGGGGCCTGCTCGAAGCTTTCTTT
TRBV11-3	once	TRBJ2-3	TRBD2	CASSLGSSGRASDTQYF	TGTGCCAGCAGCTTAGGATCTAGCGGGAGGGCGTCAGATACGCAGTATTTT
TRBV5-4	NA	TRBJ2-7	NA	CASSSSGAYEQYF	TGTGCCAGCAGCTCTTCAGGGGCCTACGAGCAGTACTTC
TRBV7-3	few	TRBJ2-7	TRBD2	CASSLGTSAAYEQYF	TGTGCCAGCAGCTTGGGAACTAGCGCCGCCTACGAGCAGTACTTC
TRBV7-2	NA	TRBJ1-6	TRBD1	CASSWDRVSYNSPLHF	TGTGCCAGCAGCTGGGACAGGGTCTCCTATAATTCACCCCTCCACTTT
TRBV28	NA	TRBJ2-3	NA	CASSTTPGLNTQYF	TGTGCCAGCAGTACCACCCCAGGGTTGAATACGCAGTATTTT
TRBV24-1	NA	TRBJ1-2	NA	CATSAGGSYTF	TGTGCCACCAGTGCTGGGGGCAGCTACACCTTC
TRBV11-1	NA	TRBJ1-2	TRBD1	CASSWTGVGYTF	TGTGCCAGCAGTTGGACAGGGGTTGGCTACACCTTC
TRBV7-3	NA	TRBJ2-2	NA	CASSLAVGELFF	TGTGCCAGCAGCCTGGCCGTCGGGGAGCTGTTTTTT
TRBV7-8	NA	TRBJ2-3	TRBD1	CASSIMPGQATDTQYF	TGTGCCAGCAGCATAATGCCGGGACAGGCTACAGATACGCAGTATTTT
TRBV7-6	NA	TRBJ2-2	TRBD1	CASRSTGTSGELFF	TGTGCCAGCAGGTCGACAGGGACCTCCGGGGAGCTGTTTTTT
TRBV28	NA	TRBJ1-2	NA	CASSLSGSGYTF	TGTGCCAGCAGTTTATCGGGAAGCGGCTACACCTTC
TRBV19	NA	TRBJ2-7	TRBD1	CASSAGQGIGYEQYF	TGTGCCAGTAGTGCTGGACAGGGGATTGGCTACGAGCAGTACTTC
TRBV29-1	NA	TRBJ1-2	NA	CSVEVNGGYTF	TGCAGCGTTGAAGTGAACGGGGGCTACACCTTC
TRBV24-1	NA	TRBJ2-1	NA	CATSDLGTPPNNEQFF	TGTGCCACCAGTGATTTGGGGACACCGCCCAACAATGAGCAGTTCTTC
TRBV7-2	NA	TRBJ1-5	NA	CASSLVTTSNQPQHF	TGTGCCAGCAGCTTAGTCACGACTTCCAATCAGCCCCAGCATTTT
TRBV7-3	NA	TRBJ2-7	TRBD1	CASSWDRTSYEQYF	TGTGCCAGCAGCTGGGACAGGACCTCCTACGAGCAGTACTTC
TRBV19	once	TRBJ2-7	NA	CASSIGGDSSSYEQYF	TGTGCCAGTAGTATAGGAGGCGACAGCAGCTCCTACGAGCAGTACTTC
TRBV6-5	NA	TRBJ2-5	TRBD2	CASSYGLAGGWETQYF	TGTGCCAGCAGTTATGGACTAGCGGGGGGGTGGGAGACCCAGTACTTC
TRBV5-6	NA	TRBJ2-7	TRBD2	CASSLSGGSYEQYF	TGTGCCAGCAGCCTCAGCGGGGGGTCCTACGAGCAGTACTTC
TRBV5-4	NA	TRBJ2-5	TRBD2	CASSRPRGTSGGGIVETQYF	TGTGCCAGCAGCCGGCCAAGAGGGACTAGCGGGGGGGGTATCGTTGAGACCCAGTACTTC
TRBV5-5	NA	TRBJ1-3	NA	CASSWNNGGPGNTIYF	TGTGCCAGCAGCTGGAACAACGGGGGACCTGGAAACACCATATATTTT
TRBV5-1	NA	TRBJ2-7	TRBD1	CASRRDRGRDEQYF	TGCGCCAGCAGAAGGGACAGGGGGCGAGACGAGCAGTACTTC
TRBV5-1	NA	TRBJ2-2	NA	CASSFGGQPTGELFF	TGCGCCAGCAGCTTTGGGGGCCAGCCTACCGGGGAGCTGTTTTTT
TRBV19	NA	TRBJ1-2	TRBD1	CASTLQAGQGVGYTF	TGTGCCAGTACCCTCCAGGCGGGACAGGGGGTTGGCTACACCTTC
TRBV28	few	TRBJ2-4	TRBD1	CASSSGTENIQYF	TGTGCCAGCAGTTCCGGGACAGAAAACATTCAGTACTTC
TRBV28	few	TRBJ2-7	NA	CASSSPRGSTYEQYF	TGTGCCAGCAGTTCCCCCAGGGGCAGCACCTACGAGCAGTACTTC
TRBV5-1	NA	TRBJ1-6	NA	CASSLGSSRGNSPLHF	TGCGCCAGCAGCTTGGGGTCCAGTCGGGGTAATTCACCCCTCCACTTT
TRBV24-1	NA	TRBJ2-1	TRBD2	CATSDSASGSSYNEQFF	TGTGCCACCAGTGATTCAGCTAGCGGGAGCTCCTACAATGAGCAGTTCTTC
TRBV9	few	TRBJ1-4	NA	CASSVGQGAANEKLFF	TGTGCCAGCAGCGTAGGACAAGGAGCGGCTAATGAAAAACTGTTTTTT
TRBV9	NA	TRBJ2-1	TRBD2	CASSGASGGVQFF	TGTGCCAGCAGCGGCGCAAGCGGGGGAGTGCAGTTCTTC